Below, 17 T cell receptor beta chains from the same sample are listed, as sequenced in a study of T cells in Graves' hyperthyroidism and ophthalmopathy. Amplification yielded TCR beta CDR3 regions, with RNA transcripts as the source. The HTBI primer set served for first-round RT-PCR of the TCR CDR3. MiXCR was run by TCRdb on the multiplex PCR reads, yielding one entry per CDR3 protein. The sample contains 370,000 or so distinct CDR3 sequences, about 13% of which appear only once. Sample: blood. The receptor set was obtained from a man aged 25-45 years with Graves' hyperthyroidism that later progressed to Graves' ophthalmopathy.

The V and J genes are TRBV20-1 and TRBJ2-1; the D is unclear. V lost 1 base and J lost 3, with 10 bases in between. This CDR3 spans 14 amino acids. Germline V CDR1 and CDR2: DFQATT, SNEGSKA (reference sequence). For the CDR3, the DNA is TGCAGTGCTAGAGCAAGGTCTTTCTACAATGAGCAGTTCTTC. It translates to CSARARSFYNEQFF.

This clonotype was counted many times. The chain employs TRBV7-9 and TRBJ1-3, with TRBD1 identical over 7 bases. The CDR3 is 16 residues long. Trimming took 2 bases from V and 2 from J; bases not matched to a gene: 6. Germline CDR1 and CDR2: SEHNR and FQNEAQ (reference sequence). The CDR3 DNA sequence: TGTGCCAGCAGCTTACCTTCGACAGGGACTGGAAACACCATATATTTT. Translated: CASSLPSTGTGNTIYF. Variable domain in full (rest from reference TRBV7-9 and TRBJ1-3): DTGVSQNPRHKITKRGQNVTFRCDPISEHNRLYWYRQTLGQGPEFLTYFQNEAQLEKSRLLSDRFSAERPKGSFSTLEIQRTEQGDSAMYLCASSLPSTGTGNTIYFGEGSWLTVV.

This clonotype was seen at least ten times. This chain connects TRBV12-5 to TRBJ1-1, with D possibly matching TRBD1 (6 bases). The germline V and J ends were trimmed by 3 bases and 4 bases, with 21 bases remaining between them. The CDR3 runs 17 residues. Germline V lookup: CDR1 LGHNT, CDR2 FRNRAP. The CDR3 DNA is TGTGCTAGTGGTTTCGGGGGGTCGGGGGGCGTTCTCACTGAAGCTTTCTTT. Protein: CASGFGGSGGVLTEAFF. Based on the CDR3 plus reference TRBV12-5 and TRBJ1-1, the full variable domain is DARVTQTPRHKVTEMGQEVTMRCQPILGHNTVFWYRQTMMQGLELLAYFRNRAPLDDSGMPKDRFSAEMPDATLATLKIQPSEPRDSAVYFCASGFGGSGGVLTEAFFGQGTRLTVV.

This clonotype was detected many times. The V gene is TRBV2, the J gene TRBJ1-6, with 9 bases lining up with TRBD1. CDR3 size: 17 residues. The germline CDR1 and CDR2 sequences are SNHLY and FYNNEI. V was clipped by 6 bases and J by 6 bases; unmatched bases: 12. CDR3 amino acids: CASSVLRDRASNSPLHF. The CDR3 DNA reads TGTGCCAGCAGCGTCCTTCGGGACAGGGCTAGTAATTCACCCCTCCACTTT. Combining the CDR3 with reference TRBV2 and TRBJ1-6 gives the whole variable domain EPEVTQTPSHQVTQMGQEVILRCVPISNHLYFYWYRQILGQKVEFLVSFYNNEISEKSEIFDDQFSVERPDGSNFTLKIRSTKLEDSAMYFCASSVLRDRASNSPLHFGNGTRLTVT.

This chain connects TRBV12-3 or TRBV12-4 to TRBJ2-1; TRBD1 aligns across 9 bases. Unmatched junction bases numbered 7, after V lost 5 bases and J lost 2 bases. This CDR3 contains 16 residues. CDR3 bases: TGTGCCAGCAGTCCGTGGGGACAGGGCCCCTACAATGAGCAGTTCTTC. It yields the protein CASSPWGQGPYNEQFF.

The rearrangement joins TRBV4-1 to TRBJ2-7, with no clear D. This CDR3 region has 14 residues. Germline assignment: CDR1 MGHRA and CDR2 YSYEKL. Trimming removed 1 base at V and 7 bases at J, with 14 bases between. CDR3 coding DNA: TGCGCCAGCAGCCAAGTAAATGGGGTGGGGGAGCAGTACTTC. It encodes CASSQVNGVGEQYF.

As to this clonotype: A much larger clone lies one base from this, so it may be a read error. The rearrangement uses TRBV30 and TRBJ2-7; D remains ambiguous. Trimming shortened V by 2 bases and J by 0 bases, and 11 bases separated the two germline ends. CDR3 length: 14 residues. CDR1 and CDR2 from the germline V gene are GTSNPN and SVGIG (reference sequence). In DNA form, the CDR3 reads TGTGCCTGGAGTATACTCTGGAGCTCCTACGAGCAGTACTTC. It specifies CAWSILWSSYEQYF.

This clonotype has at least ten counts. The gene calls are TRBV3-1 and TRBJ2-5; D ambiguous. The CDR3 loop spans 14 amino acids. CDR1 is LGHDT, CDR2 YNNKEL, per germline (reference sequence). V lost 4 bases and J 5 bases, leaving 14 bases between the germline ends. CDR3 in amino acids: CASSPLTGRETQYF. The CDR3 region has the DNA TGTGCCAGCAGCCCGCTAACTGGACGGGAGACCCAGTACTTC.

This clonotype was picked up many times. The chain joins TRBV6-6 to TRBJ1-1; possibly TRBD1 for D (6 bases). Germline-derived CDR1 and CDR2 are MNHNY and SVGAGI (reference sequence). The CDR3 runs 18 residues. The V gene lost 0 bases and the J gene lost 2 bases, with 19 bases spanning the gap. The CDR3 reads CASSYSIMGAGLNTEAFF. Here the CDR3 DNA reads TGTGCCAGCAGTTACTCGATAATGGGGGCCGGCCTAAACACTGAAGCTTTCTTT.

Many counts were recorded for this clonotype. CDR3 residues: CSVGSQLHEAFF. The CDR3 region has the DNA TGCAGCGTTGGCTCTCAACTGCACGAAGCTTTCTTT. This chain links TRBV29-1 with TRBJ1-1; D gene uncertain. The V gene's germline CDR1 is SQVTM and CDR2 ANQGSEA. CDR3 size: 12 residues. V was pared by 4 bases and J by 8 bases, with 14 bases between.

This clonotype has a handful of counts. CDR3 sequence: CASGHLNTGELFF. CDR3 bases: TGCGCCAGCGGACATCTAAACACCGGGGAGCTGTTTTTT. The chain joins TRBV5-1 to TRBJ2-2; TRBD1 is a possible D gene (5 bases). Deletions cut 7 bases from V and 2 bases from J, with 9 bases between. Germline assignment: CDR1 SGHRS and CDR2 YFSETQ. The length of the CDR3 is 13 residues.

This clonotype was picked up many times. V usage is TRBV11-2 and J usage is TRBJ1-2, with 7 nucleotides matching TRBD1. Germline CDR1 SGHAT, CDR2 FQNNGV. The CDR3 covers 14 residues. V lost 2 bases to trimming and J lost 7 bases; unmatched junction nucleotides: 7. CDR3 residues: CASSLMEGAGGYTF. DNA for the CDR3: TGTGCCAGCAGCTTAATGGAGGGGGCCGGTGGCTACACCTTC.

This clonotype was observed many times. This chain joins TRBV12-3 or TRBV12-4 and TRBJ2-3; tentatively, D is TRBD1 or TRBD2 (6 bases each). The CDR3 spans 15 residues. The germline V and J ends were trimmed by 3 bases and 0 bases, with 10 bases remaining between them. The CDR3 region has the DNA TGTGCCAGCAGTTTCACAGGGACTAGCACAGATACGCAGTATTTT. Residues: CASSFTGTSTDTQYF.

This clonotype has a count of ten or more. The J gene is TRBJ1-1, the V gene TRBV3-1; D is perhaps TRBD1 (5 bases). V was cut by 2 bases and J by 0 bases, with 10 bases left in between. This CDR3 comprises 15 residues. Germline CDR1 reads LGHDT; CDR2 reads YNNKEL (reference sequence). The CDR3 DNA sequence: TGTGCCAGCAGCCAATTCAGGGATATGAACACTGAAGCTTTCTTT. It codes for CASSQFRDMNTEAFF.

At least ten counts were recorded for this clonotype. V is TRBV28 and J is TRBJ1-6; D not resolved. V was pared by 6 bases and J by 0 bases, with 18 bases between. In germline, CDR1 is MDHEN, CDR2 SYDVKM. The CDR3 contains 18 residues. CDR3 in DNA: TGTGCCAGCAGGCCTGGCATGACTCTTAGCTCCTATAATTCACCCCTCCACTTT. Protein product: CASRPGMTLSSYNSPLHF.

This clonotype occurred many times. V and J are TRBV29-1 and TRBJ2-1; D unresolved. The CDR3 consists of 16 residues. Germline-derived CDR1 and CDR2 are SQVTM and ANQGSEA. Trimming stripped 7 bases from V and 0 bases from J, with 19 bases between. The CDR3, as DNA: TGCAGCGGGTGGACCGTCGACTCAAGCTCCTACAATGAGCAGTTCTTC. This encodes CSGWTVDSSSYNEQFF.

The gene calls are TRBV12-3 or TRBV12-4 and TRBJ1-1; D ambiguous. Trimming shortened V by 3 bases and J by 3 bases, and 8 bases separated the two germline ends. CDR3 length: 13 amino acids. The CDR3 region is CASSFIGHTEAFF. In DNA, the CDR3 is TGTGCCAGCAGTTTCATAGGACACACTGAAGCTTTCTTT.